The clone carrying this T cell receptor (beta chain) was recorded a few times. No antigen is known for it. The junction had 6 bases not matched to a gene; V was cut back by 1 base and J by 1 base. Germline V lookup: CDR1 KGHSH, CDR2 LQKENI. The CDR3 extends over 16 amino acids. Each CDR3 protein is one row after TCRdb ran MiXCR on the RT-PCR reads. The sample carries fewer than 800,000 distinct CDR3 sequences, approximately 15% recorded once. This entry is derived from a study of response to subunit inactivated influenza vaccine. General study findings and limits: Authors suggested each seasonal flu vaccination may recruit only limited numbers of new T cells.

The specimen comprised PBMCs from blood, sampled 11 to 12 days after vaccination. The receptor was derived from a man between 45 and 60 years old who received an inactivated influenza vaccine. This rearrangement joins TRBV18 to TRBJ2-5, with 7 bases aligning to TRBD2. The CDR3 region has the DNA TGTGCCAGCTCACCACGGACGGGAGGCCTCCAAGAGACCCAGTACTTC. As protein: CASSPRTGGLQETQYF.